Listed below are T cell receptor beta chains from one sample, sequenced in a study of spatial heterogeneity in lung cancer. MiXCR, applied by TCRdb to the 5' RACE reads, yields one record per CDR3 protein. The data show roughly 24,000 distinct CDR3 sequences, more than 9.5% seen once. The sequences come from PBMCs, collected at follow-up. The source of these receptors is a male donor with early-stage non-small cell lung cancer. Each CDR3 is given with its conserved first and last residue. A D gene is named only where the DNA matches it firmly. For some rows the clone size is stated as once, few or many, or as a class when expanded; others skip it.

>TRBJ2-3|-|TRBV2|-
CASSVGTDTQYF
TGTGCCAGCAGTGTAGGGACAGATACGCAGTATTTT
>TRBJ2-2|many|TRBV7-9|-
CASSLSWTRQGAGELFF
TGTGCCAGCAGCTTATCGTGGACTCGCCAGGGCGCCGGGGAGCTGTTTTTT
>TRBJ2-3|-|TRBV7-9|-
CASSSRGTDTQYF
TGTGCCAGCAGCTCTAGGGGGACAGATACGCAGTATTTT
>TRBJ1-5|few|TRBV5-1|-
CASSLAPGINQPQHF
TGCGCCAGCAGCTTGGCCCCCGGGATTAACCAGCCCCAGCATTTT
>TRBJ2-5|few|TRBV5-1|-
CASSPTDTRLGETQYF
TGCGCCAGCAGCCCCACCGACACTCGTTTGGGAGAGACCCAGTACTTC
>TRBJ1-5|many|TRBV5-1|-
CASSPDPSNQPQHF
TGCGCCAGCAGCCCCGACCCTAGCAATCAGCCCCAGCATTTT
>TRBJ1-3|-|TRBV7-9|-
CASSTDAGSSRAGNTIYF
TGTGCCAGCAGCACAGACGCAGGGTCCTCCCGGGCTGGAAACACCATATATTTT
>TRBJ2-6|-|TRBV10-3|-
CAISDGAGGANVLTF
TGTGCCATCAGTGATGGGGCGGGTGGGGCCAACGTCCTGACTTTC
>TRBJ1-5|many|TRBV19|-
CASSAHRVRNQPQHF
TGTGCCAGTAGTGCCCACAGGGTTCGGAATCAGCCCCAGCATTTT
>TRBJ2-7|-|TRBV4-2|TRBD2
CASSLRTAGGPYEQYF
TGTGCCAGCAGCCTTCGGACGGCGGGGGGACCCTACGAGCAGTACTTC
>TRBJ2-5|few|TRBV15|-
CATSREISRGQETQYF
TGTGCCACCAGCAGAGAAATTTCAAGGGGCCAAGAGACCCAGTACTTC
>TRBJ2-2|many|TRBV7-2|-
CASSPHRVSKANTGELFF
TGTGCCAGCAGCCCGCACCGGGTTAGCAAGGCGAACACCGGGGAGCTGTTTTTT
>TRBJ2-3|few|TRBV10-2|TRBD2
CASNDYSGAEDTQYF
TGCGCCAGCAACGACTATAGCGGGGCGGAGGATACGCAGTATTTT
>TRBJ2-5|once|TRBV10-3|-
CAISGEKETQYF
TGTGCCATAAGCGGCGAGAAAGAGACCCAGTACTTC
>TRBJ2-5|few|TRBV7-2|-
CASSLRKGVQETQYF
TGTGCCAGCAGCCTCCGGAAAGGGGTCCAAGAGACCCAGTACTTC
>TRBJ2-3|-|TRBV11-2|TRBD2
CASSLEDGRGTRDTQYF
TGTGCCAGCAGCCTTGAGGATGGGCGGGGGACTAGAGATACGCAGTATTTT
>TRBJ2-7|many|TRBV4-3|TRBD1
CASSRGTGGAYEQYF
TGCGCCAGCAGCCGGGGGACAGGGGGGGCCTACGAGCAGTACTTC
>TRBJ1-6|many|TRBV20-1|-
CSALETTVNNSPLHF
TGCAGTGCTCTTGAGACGACAGTAAATAATTCACCCCTCCACTTT
>TRBJ2-3|-|TRBV20-1|-
CSSKAAQGAADTQYF
TGCAGTTCCAAAGCGGCCCAGGGAGCGGCAGATACGCAGTATTTT
>TRBJ1-1|many|TRBV28|-
CASSLWQVNTEAFF
TGTGCCAGCAGTTTATGGCAGGTGAACACTGAAGCTTTCTTT
>TRBJ2-7|-|TRBV28|-
CASTKGAYEQYF
TGTGCCAGCACCAAAGGGGCCTACGAGCAGTACTTC
>TRBJ2-7|-|TRBV5-5|TRBD1
CASSAGGQGYEQYF
TGTGCCAGCAGCGCCGGGGGACAGGGGTACGAGCAGTACTTC
>TRBJ2-5|many|TRBV3-1|-
CASSQDRAAETQYF
TGTGCCAGCAGCCAAGATCGGGCAGCCGAGACCCAGTACTTC
>TRBJ1-6|many|TRBV28|-
CASNNYHTIGSPLHF
TGTGCCAGCAACAATTACCACACCATAGGGTCACCCCTCCACTTT
>TRBJ2-3|many|TRBV7-2|TRBD2
CASSPLAGHATQYF
TGTGCCAGCAGCCCTCTAGCGGGGCACGCAACGCAGTATTTT
>TRBJ1-6|few|TRBV6-6|-
CATRDSSSYNSPLHF
TGTGCCACCCGGGACTCGAGCTCCTATAATTCACCCCTCCACTTT
>TRBJ1-1|-|TRBV7-6|-
CASSPNTVSEAFF
TGTGCCAGCAGTCCGAACACGGTCTCTGAAGCTTTCTTT
>TRBJ2-3|few|TRBV5-6|TRBD2
CASREAGLTDTQYF
TGTGCCAGCAGGGAAGCGGGACTAACAGATACGCAGTATTTT
>TRBJ2-3|few|TRBV11-2|-
CASSLGETDTQYF
TGTGCCAGCAGCTTAGGGGAAACAGATACGCAGTATTTT
>TRBJ1-1|many|TRBV2|-
CASTESTTRAFF
TGTGCCAGCACCGAAAGCACAACCCGAGCTTTCTTT
>TRBJ2-1|many|TRBV7-2|TRBD1
CASNDPGQGRNEQFF
TGTGCCAGCAACGATCCGGGACAGGGAAGGAATGAGCAGTTCTTC
>TRBJ2-4|few|TRBV29-1|TRBD1
CSSRTGGNIQYF
TGCAGCTCTCGGACAGGGGGTAACATTCAGTACTTC
>TRBJ2-7|few|TRBV19|TRBD2
CASSIGGGLYEQYF
TGTGCCAGTAGTATCGGCGGGGGGCTATACGAGCAGTACTTC
>TRBJ2-7|many|TRBV20-1|-
CSARDSQTLYEQYF
TGCAGTGCTAGGGACTCTCAGACTCTCTACGAGCAGTACTTC
>TRBJ2-3|-|TRBV20-1|-
CSPTNPGTSTDTQYF
TGCAGTCCTACTAACCCGGGTACCAGCACAGATACGCAGTATTTT
>TRBJ1-1|many|TRBV10-3|-
CATTGPLGGTEAFF
TGTGCCACAACAGGGCCGTTAGGGGGGACTGAAGCTTTCTTT
>TRBJ1-1|many|TRBV29-1|TRBD1
CSATGGAGYTEAFF
TGCAGCGCCACAGGGGGGGCCGGGTACACTGAAGCTTTCTTT
>TRBJ2-1|many|TRBV4-1|TRBD1
CASSQDDGQGPNEQFF
TGCGCCAGCAGCCAAGATGACGGACAGGGTCCCAATGAGCAGTTCTTC
>TRBJ1-5|medium-sized|TRBV30|TRBD1
CAWSGFTGGNQPQHF
TGTGCCTGGAGTGGTTTTACAGGGGGCAATCAGCCCCAGCATTTT
>TRBJ1-2|many|TRBV4-3|-
CASSQDIRGLYGYTF
TGCGCCAGCAGCCAAGACATTAGGGGCCTCTATGGCTACACCTTC
>TRBJ1-2|-|TRBV7-2|-
CASSSVVNLNYGYTF
TGTGCCAGCAGCTCCGTCGTGAATCTTAACTATGGCTACACCTTC
>TRBJ2-7|-|TRBV3-1|TRBD2
CASSPSSGETEQYF
TGTGCCAGCAGCCCCTCCAGCGGGGAGACCGAGCAGTACTTC
>TRBJ2-3|-|TRBV12-3/TRBV12-4|TRBD1
CASSPRGGNGETQYF
TGTGCCAGCAGCCCCAGAGGGGGCAATGGGGAGACGCAGTATTTT
>TRBJ2-3|-|TRBV9|TRBD1
CASSKTGMDSDTQYF
TGTGCCAGCAGCAAGACAGGGATGGATTCAGATACGCAGTATTTT
>TRBJ2-5|-|TRBV20-1|TRBD1
CSAGDRGKETQYF
TGCAGTGCAGGGGACAGGGGGAAGGAGACCCAGTACTTC
>TRBJ2-7|-|TRBV4-3|-
CASSQLTGTPTYEQYF
TGCGCCAGCAGCCAATTGACCGGGACACCCACCTACGAGCAGTACTTC
>TRBJ2-5|-|TRBV6-2/TRBV6-3|TRBD2
CASSSPRAGGPNGQETQYF
TGTGCCAGCAGTTCCCCTCGGGCGGGGGGGCCAAATGGACAAGAGACCCAGTACTTC
>TRBJ2-3|once|TRBV4-2|TRBD2
CASSQAPQRGTSTDTQYF
TGTGCCAGCAGCCAAGCTCCTCAGCGGGGAACTAGCACAGATACGCAGTATTTT
>TRBJ1-5|many|TRBV7-2|-
CASSLEGRVLHQPQHF
TGTGCCAGCAGCTTAGAAGGCAGGGTTTTGCATCAGCCCCAGCATTTT
>TRBJ2-3|many|TRBV19|-
CASSILQGRDTQYF
TGTGCCAGTAGTATTTTACAGGGAAGGGATACGCAGTATTTT
>TRBJ2-4|many|TRBV12-3/TRBV12-4|TRBD1
CASSKDRVQNIQYF
TGTGCCAGCAGTAAGGACAGGGTTCAAAACATTCAGTACTTC
>TRBJ2-5|-|TRBV28|-
CASSLLGGARQETQYF
TGTGCCAGCAGTTTACTAGGGGGGGCGAGGCAAGAGACCCAGTACTTC
>TRBJ1-1|-|TRBV28|-
CASSLSGILGGMNTEAFF
TGTGCCAGCAGTTTATCAGGGATCCTAGGGGGTATGAACACTGAAGCTTTCTTT
>TRBJ2-3|many|TRBV4-3|TRBD2
CASSSFASGSSTDTQYF
TGCGCCAGCAGCTCTTTCGCTAGCGGCTCTAGCACAGATACGCAGTATTTT
>TRBJ1-2|few|TRBV18|-
CASSRDVPNYGYTF
TGTGCCAGCTCACGGGACGTCCCTAACTATGGCTACACCTTC
>TRBJ2-7|many|TRBV13|-
CASGGSYEQYF
TGTGCCAGCGGGGGCAGCTACGAGCAGTACTTC
>TRBJ1-5|many|TRBV7-2|TRBD1
CASSSRDRPQPQHF
TGTGCCAGCAGCTCCCGGGACAGGCCTCAGCCCCAGCATTTT
>TRBJ2-5|-|TRBV7-2|-
CASSLDGAGFQETQYF
TGTGCCAGCAGCTTAGACGGAGCTGGGTTCCAAGAGACCCAGTACTTC
>TRBJ2-7|few|TRBV20-1|-
CSVGLRSSYEQYF
TGCAGTGTCGGCCTCCGAAGCTCCTACGAGCAGTACTTC